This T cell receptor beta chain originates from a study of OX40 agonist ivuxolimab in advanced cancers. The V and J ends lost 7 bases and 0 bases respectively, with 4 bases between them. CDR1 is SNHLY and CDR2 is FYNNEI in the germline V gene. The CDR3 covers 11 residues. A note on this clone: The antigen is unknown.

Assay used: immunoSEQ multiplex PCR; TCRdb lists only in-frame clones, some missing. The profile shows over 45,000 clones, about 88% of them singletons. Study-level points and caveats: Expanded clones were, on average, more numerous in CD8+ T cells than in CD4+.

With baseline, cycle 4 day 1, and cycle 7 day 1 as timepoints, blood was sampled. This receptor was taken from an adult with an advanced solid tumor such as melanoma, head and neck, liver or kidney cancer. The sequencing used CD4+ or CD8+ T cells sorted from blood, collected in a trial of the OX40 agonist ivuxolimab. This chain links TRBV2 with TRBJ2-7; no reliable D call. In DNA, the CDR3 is TGTGCCAGCAAGTTCTCCTACGAGCAGTACTTC. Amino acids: CASKFSYEQYF.